The rows below give T cell receptor beta chains drawn from one sample of a study of blood T cell repertoires in COVID-19. Using immunoSEQ multiplex PCR, the repertoire was profiled, and TCRdb retains in-frame clones only, with some absent. The sample lists a few hundred thousand clones; more than 80% were seen once. The sample was PBMCs or T cells enriched from blood (not recorded which). The receptors originated from a man between 40 and 49 years old who had recovered from COVID-19. The CDR3 runs from the conserved cysteine through the conserved F or W. The order of the fields is V gene, J gene, CDR3 protein.

v_gene: TRBV5-1; j_gene: TRBJ2-7; CDR3aa: CASSPSGQAYEQYF
v_gene: TRBV6-2/TRBV6-3; j_gene: TRBJ1-2; CDR3aa: CASSPLDRTRYTF
v_gene: TRBV24-1; j_gene: TRBJ2-2; CDR3aa: CATRGLTGNTGELFF
v_gene: TRBV6-1; j_gene: TRBJ1-2; CDR3aa: CASSETDRLNYGYTF
v_gene: TRBV12-5; j_gene: TRBJ1-6; CDR3aa: CASGADRGVSPLHF
v_gene: TRBV4-1; j_gene: TRBJ2-3; CDR3aa: CASKLADRGDTQYF
v_gene: TRBV7-9; j_gene: TRBJ1-2; CDR3aa: CASSPRDRANYGYTF
v_gene: TRBV19; j_gene: TRBJ1-4; CDR3aa: CASSSRGRREKLFF
v_gene: TRBV4-1; j_gene: TRBJ2-2; CDR3aa: CASSPPGGRATGELFF
v_gene: TRBV15; j_gene: TRBJ2-1; CDR3aa: CATSRDYANNEQFF
v_gene: TRBV27; j_gene: TRBJ2-5; CDR3aa: CASSSRQGARTQETQYF
v_gene: TRBV10-2; j_gene: TRBJ1-1; CDR3aa: CASSLSAQNTEAFF
v_gene: TRBV12-1; j_gene: TRBJ1-2; CDR3aa: CANPGSGYTF
v_gene: TRBV11-2; j_gene: TRBJ2-7; CDR3aa: CASRAGGLSYEQYF
v_gene: TRBV7-8; j_gene: TRBJ2-3; CDR3aa: CASRGTSGGYTQDTQYF
v_gene: TRBV29-1; j_gene: TRBJ1-6; CDR3aa: CSVVTEPYSPLHF
v_gene: TRBV14; j_gene: TRBJ2-5; CDR3aa: CASSQDIRTQYF
v_gene: TRBV7-9; j_gene: TRBJ1-2; CDR3aa: CASSSGGYGYTF
v_gene: TRBV24-1; j_gene: TRBJ1-2; CDR3aa: CATSDGTGGAYGYTF
v_gene: TRBV27; j_gene: TRBJ2-5; CDR3aa: CASTDCGEGGETQYF
v_gene: TRBV9; j_gene: TRBJ2-2; CDR3aa: CASSVEAGGFGNTGELFF
v_gene: TRBV5-1; j_gene: TRBJ2-5; CDR3aa: CASSGAGFQRTQYF
v_gene: TRBV5-5; j_gene: TRBJ2-7; CDR3aa: CASSLSEGPYEQYF
v_gene: TRBV11-1; j_gene: TRBJ2-1; CDR3aa: CASSRDRVNEQFF
v_gene: TRBV6-4; j_gene: TRBJ1-3; CDR3aa: CASSVRDRGGGNTIYF
v_gene: TRBV30; j_gene: TRBJ1-1; CDR3aa: CAWRDRVGEAFF
v_gene: TRBV19; j_gene: TRBJ2-1; CDR3aa: CASSMGQGAYNEQFF
v_gene: TRBV19; j_gene: TRBJ2-3; CDR3aa: CASSEVTSTDTQYF
v_gene: TRBV5-6; j_gene: TRBJ1-5; CDR3aa: CASTMGSQPQHF
v_gene: TRBV5-1; j_gene: TRBJ2-4; CDR3aa: CASSSGLAGGPGNIQYF
v_gene: TRBV6-5; j_gene: TRBJ1-2; CDR3aa: CASRPEKRSLGYTF